The 32 T cell receptor beta chains below were found in one sample sequenced in a study of cytomegalovirus exposure and HLA in healthy donors. Vbeta (60) and Jbeta (13) primers were used in the PCR. Only in-frame clones appear in the TCRdb table, and some are missing; sequencing was by immunoSEQ multiplex PCR. The sample records about 150,000 clones, 75% to 85% being singletons. The sample comprised PBMCs. These receptors were taken from a woman aged 40 to 50 in good health and CMV-seropositive.

The J gene is TRBJ1-3, the V gene TRBV5-1; 7 nucleotides line up with TRBD1. The CDR3 extends over 15 amino acids. The germline V gene has CDR1 SGHRS and CDR2 YFSETQ. V gave up 0 bases and J gave up 0 bases; unmatched junction bases: 0. The DNA of the CDR3 is TGCGCCAGCAGCTTGGAGGGGGCCTCTGGAAACACCATATATTTT. This encodes CASSLEGASGNTIYF.

The gene calls are TRBV30 and TRBJ2-5; 9 bases match TRBD2. CDR3 length: 14 amino acids. V dropped 0 bases and J dropped 4; count of bases not matched to a gene: 3. CDR1 GTSNPN and CDR2 SVGIG come from the germline V gene (reference sequence). CDR3 residues: CAWSVSGRGETQYF. The CDR3 nucleotides are TGTGCCTGGAGTGTTAGCGGGAGAGGAGAGACCCAGTACTTC. Together with reference TRBV30 and TRBJ2-5, the CDR3 gives the full variable domain: SQTIHQWPATLVQPVGSPLSLECTVEGTSNPNLYWYRQAAGRGLQLLFYSVGIGQISSEVPQNLSASRPQDRQFILSSKKLLLSDSGFYLCAWSVSGRGETQYFGPGTRLLVL.

This rearrangement joins TRBV15 to TRBJ1-1; D not certain. Trimming left V 3 bases short and J 6 bases short, with 11 bases between. CDR1 is LNHNV, CDR2 YYDKDF, per germline (reference sequence). This CDR3 region has 13 residues. The CDR3 DNA follows: TGTGCCACCAGCAGGGTGAGCACTTCTGAAGCTTTCTTT. Amino acid sequence: CATSRVSTSEAFF.

The CDR3 bases are TGTGCTAGTGGGGGGACTGCTCAACCGAACACCTTC. This sequence encodes CASGGTAQPNTF. V is TRBV12-5 and J is TRBJ1-2; D possibly corresponds to TRBD1 (5 bases). Germline V gives CDR1 LGHNT, CDR2 FRNRAP. The V and J ends lost 6 bases and 12 bases respectively, with 17 bases between them. This CDR3 is built from 12 residues.

The chain has TRBV15 and TRBJ2-1; 9 bases fit TRBD2. V shed 0 bases, J shed 2 bases, and the junction held 11 bases outside the gene matches. The CDR3 is made up of 19 amino acids. CDR1 is LNHNV, CDR2 YYDKDF, per germline (reference sequence). The CDR3 DNA is TGTGCCACCAGCAGAGATGGACCTTTAGGCGGGAGGGCCTACAATGAGCAGTTCTTC. Residues: CATSRDGPLGGRAYNEQFF.

The chain joins TRBV30 to TRBJ2-7, with 9 bases lining up with TRBD2. The trim removed 2 bases at V and 5 bases at J, leaving 7 bases unmatched. The CDR3 has 14 residues. CDR1 GTSNPN and CDR2 SVGIG come from the germline V gene (reference sequence). CDR3 in amino acids: CAWSWRLAEHEQYF. Here the CDR3 DNA reads TGTGCCTGGAGTTGGAGACTAGCGGAACACGAGCAGTACTTC.

The chain recombines TRBV4-1 with TRBJ2-5; TRBD2 aligns across 10 bases. The CDR3 is made up of 18 amino acids. The V gene end was trimmed by 0 bases and the J gene end by 5 bases; junction bases not matched to a gene: 12. The germline V gene has CDR1 MGHRA and CDR2 YSYEKL. In DNA, the CDR3 is TGCGCCAGCAGCCAAGACGGAAGCGGGAGGGCCGCCAGGGAGACCCAGTACTTC. Its translation is CASSQDGSGRAARETQYF.

The chain uses TRBV6-6 and TRBJ2-1, with 9 bases that match TRBD2. The CDR3 runs 15 residues. The germline CDR1 and CDR2 sequences are MNHNY and SVGAGI (reference sequence). Losses at the gene ends were 2 bases for V and 7 bases for J; bases not matched to a gene: 6. CDR3 DNA sequence: TGTGCCAGCAGTTACCTCGCGGGAGGGAGGAATGAGCAGTTCTTC. Amino acids: CASSYLAGGRNEQFF.

V usage is TRBV18 and J usage is TRBJ2-3, with D possibly TRBD2 on 6 matching bases. The CDR3 spans 14 residues. Germline V gene data show CDR1 as KGHSH and CDR2 as LQKENI. V lost 8 bases to trimming and J lost 0 bases, with 12 bases between them. The CDR3 region has the DNA TGTGCCAGCGCGCCTACTAGCAGCACAGATACGCAGTATTTT. Protein: CASAPTSSTDTQYF.

The chain combines TRBV4-2 with TRBJ2-1; TRBD2 matches 12 bases. In germline, CDR1 is LGHNA, CDR2 YNFKEQ. The CDR3 is made up of 16 amino acids. Trimming removed 2 bases from V and 9 bases from J; junction bases left unmatched: 8. CDR3 coding DNA: TGTGCCAGCAGCCAAAGCCTAGCGGGAGGGTTTGCTGAGCAGTTCTTC. It specifies CASSQSLAGGFAEQFF.

This chain links TRBV19 with TRBJ2-3, with TRBD2 matching over 10 bases. Germline V gives CDR1 LNHDA, CDR2 SQIVND (reference sequence). The ends lost 3 bases at V and 3 bases at J; junction bases unmatched: 6. This CDR3 is built from 16 residues. In DNA form, the CDR3 reads TGTGCCAGTAGTATCGGGCTAGCGGGAGCGACAGATACGCAGTATTTT. Translated, it gives CASSIGLAGATDTQYF.

The J gene is TRBJ2-7, the V gene TRBV9; D is undetermined. Germline V gives CDR1 SGDLS, CDR2 YYNGEE. Deletions cut 2 bases from V and 0 bases from J, with 12 bases between. The CDR3 runs 15 residues. CDR3 sequence reads: CASSVGGKSSYEQYF. CDR3 nucleotide sequence: TGTGCCAGCAGCGTTGGCGGAAAAAGCTCCTACGAGCAGTACTTC.

This rearrangement joins TRBV5-4 to TRBJ2-5, with 12 nucleotides matching TRBD1. Germline V gene sequence: CDR1 SGHNT, CDR2 YYREEE (reference sequence). The CDR3 covers 15 residues. V was pared by 4 bases and J by 4 bases, with 5 bases of the junction left unmatched. The CDR3 reads CASSPGTGGLETQYF. As DNA, the CDR3 is TGTGCCAGCAGCCCCGGGACAGGGGGCTTAGAGACCCAGTACTTC.

The sample holds a few counts of this clone. J is TRBJ2-3 and V is TRBV2, with 7 bases lining up with TRBD2. This CDR3 comprises 14 residues. After removal of 9 bases from V and 3 bases from J, the junction contained 9 bases not matched to a gene. From germline, CDR1 is SNHLY and CDR2 FYNNEI. CDR3 residues: CARGGSGRTDTQYF. The DNA for the CDR3 is TGTGCCAGGGGGGGGTCCGGGAGGACAGATACGCAGTATTTT.

As to this clone: Sequence at one end of the junction differs from germline and may be a read error. The sample carries other DNA sequences with the same CDR3. The chain joins TRBV30 to TRBJ1-5; 8 nucleotides match TRBD1. CDR1 GTSNPN and CDR2 SVGIG come from the germline V gene (reference sequence). This CDR3 contains 13 residues. CDR3 loop: CAWSGQGKQPQHF. Here the CDR3 DNA reads TGTGCTTGGAGCGGACAGGGAAAACAGCCCCAGCATTTT.

This chain uses TRBV2 with TRBJ2-5, with D possibly being TRBD2 (5 bases). V dropped 5 bases and J dropped 4 bases, with 8 bases sitting between them. Per germline, CDR1 SNHLY and CDR2 FYNNEI. The CDR3 covers 12 residues. The DNA of the CDR3 is TGTGCCAGCAGTAACCGGGGAGAGACCCAGTACTTC. Translation gives CASSNRGETQYF.

The J gene is TRBJ2-2, the V gene TRBV11-2; weak D call: TRBD1 (5 bases). V lost 3 bases and J lost 0, with 11 bases in between. This CDR3 has 16 amino acids. Germline CDR1 is SGHAT and CDR2 is FQNNGV. The CDR3 region has the DNA TGTGCCAGCAGCTTTAAGGCAGGGCCGAACACCGGGGAGCTGTTTTTT. Translation: CASSFKAGPNTGELFF.

The chain has TRBV10-2 and TRBJ1-2; D gene unclear. V lost 0 bases and J 4 bases, leaving 12 bases between the germline ends. Germline CDR1 reads WSHSY; CDR2 reads SAAADI. The CDR3 loop spans 15 amino acids. Here the CDR3 reads CASSESQIPTYGYTF. The DNA for the CDR3 is TGCGCCAGCAGTGAGTCGCAGATCCCCACCTATGGCTACACCTTC.

The gene calls are TRBV9 and TRBJ2-4; 9 bases fit TRBD2. The CDR3 covers 18 residues. V was pared by 7 bases and J by 1 base, with 15 bases of the junction left unmatched. CDR1 and CDR2 (germline): SGDLS, YYNGEE. In DNA form, the CDR3 reads TGTGCCAGCGGGTACCCGCGGGAGGGAAAGGAGGCCAAAAACATTCAGTACTTC. Translated: CASGYPREGKEAKNIQYF.

This sequence joins TRBV15 and TRBJ2-1; 7 bases are shared with TRBD2. The CDR3 consists of 16 residues. Germline-derived CDR1 and CDR2 are LNHNV and YYDKDF (reference sequence). The V gene end was trimmed by 1 base and the J gene end by 0 bases; junction bases not matched to a gene: 3. CDR3 amino acids: CATSRVLADSYNEQFF. CDR3 coding DNA: TGTGCCACCAGCAGAGTCCTAGCGGACTCCTACAATGAGCAGTTCTTC.

The chain combines TRBV6-6 with TRBJ2-1; TRBD2 matches 13 bases. CDR3 size: 15 residues. The V gene end was trimmed by 5 bases and the J gene end by 7 bases; junction bases not matched to a gene: 5. In germline, CDR1 is MNHNY, CDR2 SVGAGI (reference sequence). CDR3 sequence (DNA): TGTGCCAGCAGTACCGGGACTAGCGGGAAAAATGAGCAGTTCTTC. This sequence encodes CASSTGTSGKNEQFF.

CDR3 bases: TGTGCCAGTAACCCGACGGGCTCTGGAAACACCATATATTTT. Encoded protein: CASNPTGSGNTIYF. The chain combines TRBV19 with TRBJ1-3; no clear D. CDR3 length: 14 residues. Trimming stripped 7 bases from V and 0 bases from J, with 10 bases between. The germline CDR1 and CDR2 sequences are LNHDA and SQIVND (reference sequence).

V and J are TRBV9 and TRBJ2-1; 11 bases are a match to TRBD2. Germline loops: CDR1 SGDLS, CDR2 YYNGEE. V trimming: 0 bases; J trimming: 6 bases; junction bases outside the gene matches: 8. The CDR3 length is 17 residues. For the CDR3, the DNA is TGTGCCAGCAGCGTAGAAGGTGGACTAGCGGGCCTCAATGAGCAGTTCTTC. Its protein is CASSVEGGLAGLNEQFF.

This rearrangement joins TRBV7-2 to TRBJ1-1; 8 bases agree with TRBD1. The V gene end was trimmed by 6 bases and the J gene end by 7 bases; junction bases not matched to a gene: 7. This CDR3 is 13 amino acids long. Looked up from germline, CDR1 is SGHTA and CDR2 is FQGNSA. The chain's CDR3 is CASRPDRGGEAFF. The CDR3, as DNA: TGTGCCAGCAGACCAGACAGGGGAGGTGAAGCTTTCTTT.

This rearrangement joins TRBV7-9 to TRBJ1-1; a weak D match, TRBD1 (6 bases). CDR3 size: 13 residues. The V gene's germline CDR1 is SEHNR and CDR2 FQNEAQ (reference sequence). The V end lost 5 bases, the J end lost 6 bases, and 13 bases lay between the germline ends. CDR3 bases: TGTGCCAGCAGCAGAACAGGGTCATCTGAAGCTTTCTTT. Translating gives CASSRTGSSEAFF. Together with reference TRBV7-9 and TRBJ1-1, the CDR3 gives the full variable domain: DTGVSQNPRHKITKRGQNVTFRCDPISEHNRLYWYRQTLGQGPEFLTYFQNEAQLEKSRLLSDRFSAERPKGSFSTLEIQRTEQGDSAMYLCASSRTGSSEAFFGQGTRLTVV.

In this sample, this clone turned up once. The gene calls are TRBV5-1 and TRBJ2-1; tentatively, D is TRBD1 (5 bases). Germline CDR1 is SGHRS and CDR2 is YFSETQ. V was cut by 0 bases and J by 4 bases, with 8 bases left in between. The CDR3 has 14 amino acids. The CDR3, as DNA: TGCGCCAGCAGCTTGGGACAGCATTACAATGAGCAGTTCTTC. This translates into CASSLGQHYNEQFF.

The J gene is TRBJ2-2, the V gene TRBV19; a possible D gene is TRBD1 (5 bases). The germline V and J ends were trimmed by 7 bases and 5 bases, with 8 bases remaining between them. Germline CDR1 is LNHDA and CDR2 is SQIVND (reference sequence). The CDR3 sequence is 12 residues long. The CDR3 is CASTQGTGELFF. The CDR3 DNA follows: TGTGCCAGTACCCAGGGAACCGGGGAGCTGTTTTTT. The variable domain in full, completed from reference TRBV19 and TRBJ2-2, reads DGGITQSPKYLFRKEGQNVTLSCEQNLNHDAMYWYRQDPGQGLRLIYYSQIVNDFQKGDIAEGYSVSREKKESFPLTVTSAQKNPTAFYLCASTQGTGELFFGEGSRLTVL.

This chain uses TRBV11-2 with TRBJ2-5; D might be TRBD1 (6 bases). CDR3 length equals 15 residues. The germline V gene encodes CDR1 SGHAT and CDR2 FQNNGV. Trimming took 5 bases from V and 4 from J, leaving 17 bases between them. CDR3 nucleotide sequence: TGTGCCAGCAGCCCTGAGACAGGTGAAGGAGAGACCCAGTACTTC. Its translation is CASSPETGEGETQYF.

V and J are TRBV5-1 and TRBJ2-1; TRBD2 matches at 11 bases. V was pared by 1 base and J by 9 bases, with 9 bases of the junction left unmatched. The CDR3 runs 16 residues. Per the germline V gene, CDR1 is SGHRS and CDR2 is YFSETQ. The CDR3 spells CASSLPGLAGAAEQFF. As DNA, the CDR3 is TGCGCCAGCAGCTTGCCAGGACTAGCGGGCGCGGCTGAGCAGTTCTTC.

This clone was recorded once. The rearrangement uses TRBV30 and TRBJ2-1, with 13 bases matching TRBD2. There are 17 residues in the CDR3. Germline lookup yields CDR1 GTSNPN and CDR2 SVGIG (reference sequence). The trim removed 0 bases at V and 15 bases at J, leaving 17 bases unmatched. CDR3 nucleotides: TGTGCCTGGAGTGTAGGACGGACACAAGGGACTAGCGGGAATCTGTTCTTC. This encodes CAWSVGRTQGTSGNLFF.

The rearrangement uses TRBV9 and TRBJ2-5; 11 nucleotides line up with TRBD2. The V gene's germline CDR1 is SGDLS and CDR2 YYNGEE. The CDR3 has 19 residues. Trimming cost V 0 bases and J 2 bases; bases outside gene matches: 12. The CDR3 DNA reads TGTGCCAGCAGCGTAGATTCGGACCTAGCGGGAGGCCCGCAAGAGACCCAGTACTTC. Translating gives CASSVDSDLAGGPQETQYF.

The J gene is TRBJ2-7, the V gene TRBV5-1; 12 nucleotides match TRBD1. Germline V gives CDR1 SGHRS, CDR2 YFSETQ. The CDR3 length is 15 residues. Trimming cost V 3 bases and J 4 bases; bases outside gene matches: 5. CDR3 DNA: TGCGCCAGCAGCTACCGGGACAGGGGGCCTTACGAGCAGTACTTC. Amino acid sequence: CASSYRDRGPYEQYF.